This T cell receptor (beta chain) is drawn from a study of OX40 agonist ivuxolimab in advanced cancers. Data came from immunoSEQ multiplex PCR; TCRdb stores just in-frame clones and leaves some out. This table has some 50,000 clones, over 75% appearing once. V gave up 3 bases and J gave up 6 bases; unmatched junction bases: 4. The germline V gene has CDR1 SGHDT and CDR2 YYEEEE. The CDR3 is made up of 14 amino acids. Findings of the study overall: The study found among the lowest clonal expansion in partial responders at 0.1-3.0 mg/kg.

The count of this clone is one. Antigen unknown. This sequence was found in an adult with an advanced solid tumor such as melanoma, head and neck, liver or kidney cancer. The chain carries TRBV5-6 and TRBJ1-2; 11 bases map to TRBD1. Sequenced material: CD4+ or CD8+ T cells sorted from blood, taken in a trial of the OX40 agonist ivuxolimab. CDR3 amino acids: CASSYGTGGHGYTF. The CDR3 bases are TGTGCCAGCAGCTACGGGACAGGGGGACATGGCTACACCTTC.